This paragraph covers one TCR beta chain sequence. The CDR3 is 14 amino acids. The germline CDR1 and CDR2 sequences are SGHNT and YYREEE (reference sequence). Trimming left V 4 bases short and J 7 bases short, with 12 bases between. MiXCR, run by TCRdb on the reads, gives a single entry per CDR3 protein. The profile shows about 530,000 distinct CDR3 sequences, about 26% of them singletons. This sample stems from a study of T cell repertoires in cytomegalovirus infection. About the research overall: A matching HLA type, together with CMV infection, was signaled by public TCR beta signatures.

The receptor was derived from a human donor in good health (CMV status not recorded). Some clones in this sample may be carry-over from other donors' samples. The V gene is TRBV5-4, the J gene TRBJ1-6; no definite D call. The sample consisted of PBMCs. The CDR3 here is CASSPGGRNSPLHF. CDR3 DNA sequence: TGTGCCAGCAGCCCTGGTGGCAGGAATTCACCCCTCCACTTT.